A selection of T cell receptor beta chains follows, all from one sample in a study of beta chain features in type 1 diabetes. Generated by immunoSEQ multiplex PCR, the TCRdb table keeps only in-frame clones and is missing some. The sample records about 650,000 clones, around an eighth being singletons. Sequenced material: naive CD4+ T cells from blood. These receptors all come from a man aged 25 to 40 with type 1 diabetes. The CDR3 runs from the conserved cysteine through the conserved F or W. The D gene is left open where the match is weak. Rows give clone size only sometimes, using once, few, many, or a class for an expanded clone.

j_gene | v_gene | d_gene | abundance | CDR3nt | CDR3aa
TRBJ1-2 | TRBV27 | TRBD1 | few | TGTGCCAGCACCCAAGGGGGGACAGGGAGGGGATGGAATGGCTACACCTTC | CASTQGGTGRGWNGYTF
TRBJ1-2 | TRBV28 | NA | NA | TGTGCCAGCAGTTTAGGGTCGATCGGAGCTTATGGCTACACCTTC | CASSLGSIGAYGYTF
TRBJ2-1 | TRBV4-3 | NA | NA | TGCGCCAGCAGCCAAGCCGCCTTGCACAATGAGCAGTTCTTC | CASSQAALHNEQFF
TRBJ2-1 | TRBV9 | TRBD2 | few | TGTGCCAGCAGCCAGACTAGCGGCTACAATGAGCAGTTCTTC | CASSQTSGYNEQFF
TRBJ2-3 | TRBV19 | NA | NA | TGTGCCAGTAGTCCAGAGGGACGGCCAATTGATACGCAGTATTTT | CASSPEGRPIDTQYF
TRBJ2-2 | TRBV5-1 | NA | NA | TGCGCCAGCAGCCTACAAACAGGGATGAACACCGGGGAGCTGTTTTTT | CASSLQTGMNTGELFF
TRBJ2-3 | TRBV2 | NA | few | TGTGCCAGCAGAGAGTATCCTAGCACAGATACGCAGTATTTT | CASREYPSTDTQYF
TRBJ2-4 | TRBV7-2 | TRBD2 | NA | TGTGCCAGCAGCCAACCCAGCGGGGGGAACATTCAGTACTTC | CASSQPSGGNIQYF
TRBJ2-7 | TRBV11-2 | TRBD2 | NA | TGTGCCAGCAGCTTTTCCGTAGCGGGGGATTACTCCTACGAGCAGTACTTC | CASSFSVAGDYSYEQYF
TRBJ2-5 | TRBV2 | TRBD2 | few | TGTGCCAGCACTCTTAGCGGGGAGACCCAGTACTTC | CASTLSGETQYF
TRBJ2-6 | TRBV7-2 | NA | NA | TGTGCCAGCAGACCCTCTGGGGCCAACGTCCTGACTTTC | CASRPSGANVLTF
TRBJ2-6 | TRBV9 | TRBD2 | NA | TGTGCCAGCAGCGCCAGGACTAGCTCTGGGGCCAACGTCCTGACTTTC | CASSARTSSGANVLTF
TRBJ2-7 | TRBV4-3 | TRBD1 | NA | TGCGCCAGCAGCCAGATCCGCGACAGGGCTGGCGAGCAGTACTTC | CASSQIRDRAGEQYF
TRBJ2-1 | TRBV4-3 | NA | NA | TGCGCCAGCAGCCAAGATCAGATCGCGGCGCTTGGGTCCTACAATGAGCAGTTCTTC | CASSQDQIAALGSYNEQFF
TRBJ2-3 | TRBV27 | TRBD2 | few | TGTGCCAGCAGTTCCCAGCGGGGACGCACAGATACGCAGTATTTT | CASSSQRGRTDTQYF
TRBJ1-2 | TRBV5-1 | NA | few | TGCGCCAGCAGCTTGGAAGGATACGAGGGCGGCTACACCTTC | CASSLEGYEGGYTF
TRBJ1-5 | TRBV2 | TRBD1 | NA | TGTGCCAGCAGTCCTACAGGGGCGCGTCAGCCCCAGCATTTT | CASSPTGARQPQHF
TRBJ2-3 | TRBV10-3 | TRBD1 | NA | TGTGCCTCCGAAGACTGGGACAGGGGCACAGATACGCAGTATTTT | CASEDWDRGTDTQYF
TRBJ2-3 | TRBV11-2 | NA | NA | TGTGCCAGCAGCTTGACCCGGGCAGATACGCAGTATTTT | CASSLTRADTQYF
TRBJ2-2 | TRBV25-1 | NA | few | TGTGCCAGCAGTGACAGACTTCACACCGGGGAGCTGTTTTTT | CASSDRLHTGELFF
TRBJ1-6 | TRBV7-9 | TRBD1 | few | TGTGCCAGCAGACGGGACAGGGGAGGTCTTAATTCACCCCTCCACTTT | CASRRDRGGLNSPLHF
TRBJ1-4 | TRBV29-1 | NA | few | TGCAGCGTTGGAGTGGGCAGGAATGAAAAACTGTTTTTT | CSVGVGRNEKLFF
TRBJ2-2 | TRBV2 | TRBD1 | few | TGTGCCAGCAGAGACAGGGGAGGCACCGGGGAGCTGTTTTTT | CASRDRGGTGELFF
TRBJ1-1 | TRBV19 | NA | few | TGTGCCAGTAGTCGGGAAGGCACTGAAGCTTTCTTT | CASSREGTEAFF
TRBJ2-1 | TRBV4-1 | TRBD2 | few | TGCGCCAGCAGCCCTCCAACTAGCGGGGGGGTCCTTGTGAGCTACAATGAGCAGTTCTTC | CASSPPTSGGVLVSYNEQFF
TRBJ1-1 | TRBV29-1 | TRBD1 | few | TGCAGCGCGACAGGGGATTTGGCTGAAGCTTTCTTT | CSATGDLAEAFF
TRBJ2-1 | TRBV30 | NA | NA | TGTGCCTGGGAGGGTTACGATGAGCAGTTCTTC | CAWEGYDEQFF
TRBJ1-1 | TRBV19 | NA | NA | TGTGCCAGTAGTATAGGCAGGAACACTGAAGCTTTCTTT | CASSIGRNTEAFF
TRBJ2-5 | TRBV7-2 | NA | NA | TGTGCCAGCAGCTTTTCCCGAGGCCAAGAGACCCAGTACTTC | CASSFSRGQETQYF
TRBJ2-3 | TRBV30 | NA | NA | TGTGCCTGGAGTGTATCAGGGCCAGATACGCAGTATTTT | CAWSVSGPDTQYF
TRBJ2-1 | TRBV4-3 | NA | NA | TGCGCCAGCAGCCCCCCGAGCTCCTTGGGCTCCTACAATGAGCAGTTCTTC | CASSPPSSLGSYNEQFF
TRBJ1-1 | TRBV29-1 | TRBD1 | few | TGCAGCGTATGGGACAGGGGCACCACTGCTGAAGCTTTCTTT | CSVWDRGTTAEAFF
TRBJ1-4 | TRBV21-1 | NA | few | TGTGCCAGCTCAGCAAACGGCCAGTTGTTTTCACAGCTATCAAAACTGTTTTTT | CASSANGQLFSQLSKLFF
TRBJ2-3 | TRBV18 | NA | NA | TGTGCCAGCTCCCCAGACCGACAGGGCACAGATACGCAGTATTTT | CASSPDRQGTDTQYF
TRBJ2-2 | TRBV10-3 | NA | NA | TGTGCCATCAGTGAAACCCCCGGGGAGCTGTTTTTT | CAISETPGELFF
TRBJ2-1 | TRBV27 | NA | NA | TGTGCCAGCAGGACTCCAGGGACCTACAATGAGCAGTTCTTC | CASRTPGTYNEQFF
TRBJ2-1 | TRBV7-2 | TRBD1 | few | TGTGCCAGCAGCTTCGACAGGGGATCCTACAATGAGCAGTTCTTC | CASSFDRGSYNEQFF
TRBJ1-1 | TRBV7-9 | NA | NA | TGTGCCAGCAGCTTAGCCGCCTCCGGTGTGGCTTTCTTT | CASSLAASGVAFF
TRBJ1-6 | TRBV2 | NA | NA | TGTGCCACCATGAGACAGGAATCACCCCTCCACTTT | CATMRQESPLHF
TRBJ2-5 | TRBV10-3 | NA | few | TGTGCCACCGGAGGGGGCCCGGAGACCCAGTACTTC | CATGGGPETQYF
TRBJ1-6 | TRBV30 | NA | few | TGTGCCTGCGGACGGCGCAGCTCCTATAATTCACCCCTCCACTTT | CACGRRSSYNSPLHF
TRBJ1-4 | TRBV5-1 | TRBD1 | NA | TGCGCCAGCAGCCCCGGGCAGGGGGCGCCTAAAAGTGAAAAACTGTTTTTT | CASSPGQGAPKSEKLFF
TRBJ2-2 | TRBV2 | NA | few | TGTGCCAGCAGTAGGGGAGGCACCGGGGAGCTGTTTTTT | CASSRGGTGELFF
TRBJ2-1 | TRBV5-4 | NA | few | TGTGCCAGCAGCTTACGCAGGGGACCGAACAATGAGCAGTTCTTC | CASSLRRGPNNEQFF
TRBJ1-2 | TRBV28 | NA | few | TGTGCCAGCAGCTCAATCCGGGCCTCCTATGGCTACACCTTC | CASSSIRASYGYTF
TRBJ2-7 | TRBV5-1 | NA | few | TGCGCCAGCAGCTTTACGCGAGTGCCCTACGAGCAGTACTTC | CASSFTRVPYEQYF
TRBJ2-2 | TRBV7-2 | NA | few | TGTGCCAGCAGCTCTAGAGGCCCCGGGGAGCTGTTTTTT | CASSSRGPGELFF
TRBJ1-2 | TRBV5-1 | NA | NA | TGCGCCAGCAGCTTGGTCGGGGGATCGGGAGGCTACACCTTC | CASSLVGGSGGYTF
TRBJ2-7 | TRBV7-2 | NA | NA | TGTGCCAGCAGCTTCCAGCCTTCGTCTCTCTACGAGCAGTACTTC | CASSFQPSSLYEQYF
TRBJ2-7 | TRBV7-9 | TRBD1 | NA | TGTGCCAGCAGCTCCCCGGACAGGGACGTTTTCGAGCAGTACTTC | CASSSPDRDVFEQYF